The clone carrying this T cell receptor beta chain was counted ten times or more. This sample was included in a study of Graves' ophthalmopathy and Graves' hyperthyroidism. The study amplified TCR beta CDR3 regions using RNA transcripts. After a first-round RT-PCR with HTBI primers, a second-round multiplex PCR was run. Using its own MiXCR run on the multiplex PCR reads, TCRdb lists one record per CDR3 protein. The data hold approximately 500,000 distinct CDR3 sequences, with about an eighth observed a single time. Sequenced input: blood. This receptor was taken from a woman aged 25 to 39 with Graves' ophthalmopathy.

The DNA of the CDR3 is TGTGCCAGCAGTTTTGACCGCGGGCACCGGGGGGAGGAGACCCAGTACTTC. It encodes CASSFDRGHRGEETQYF. The chain links TRBV28 to TRBJ2-5; 7 bases agree with TRBD2. V dropped 3 bases and J dropped 5; count of bases not matched to a gene: 15. CDR1 is MDHEN, CDR2 SYDVKM, per germline. The CDR3 extends over 17 amino acids.